The T cell receptor (beta chain) described here comes from a study of shared clonotypes between healthy human individuals. Study findings and constraints: Sorted-subset sequencing, rarefaction showed, was incomplete despite large depth. Larger richness was generally estimated for naive than memory subsets.

Researchers ran the assay at a deep level. TCRdb keeps only in-frame clones here, not all; method: immunoSEQ multiplex PCR. Among fewer than 3 million clones listed, roughly 90% were seen once. The sample holds one count of this clone. Antigen specificity is unknown. The CDR3 contains 17 residues. V lost 1 base, J lost 8 bases, and 11 bases stayed unmatched. The germline CDR1 and CDR2 sequences are SGHAT and FQNNGV. The sequenced sample consisted of naive CD4+ T cells from PBMCs. Subset indicated: CD45RA+ positively selected. The clonotype was recovered from a man in his late teens or twenties in good health. Some clones in this sample may be carry-over from other donors' samples. This chain uses TRBV11-2 with TRBJ1-4; 9 nucleotides match TRBD1. DNA of the CDR3: TGTGCCAGCAGCTTAGGAATAACAGGGGGCGCCTACGAAAAACTGTTTTTT. Protein: CASSLGITGGAYEKLFF.